Only one count was recorded for the clone carrying this T cell receptor (beta chain). Its antigen is unknown. The data were obtained in a study of regulatory T cells in long-lasting Graves disease. Notes on the study in general: Persistent Graves' patients showed a TCR diversity that was lower than that of newly diagnosed ones. Researchers reported studying only peripheral blood, not thyroid tissue.

Construction of the TCR beta libraries employed iRepertoire HTBI primers in conjunction with Arm-PCR of CDR3 regions. One entry per CDR3 protein, called by TCRdb with MiXCR from the multiplex PCR reads. This sample yields 300,000 to 350,000 distinct CDR3 sequences, of which about 19% are seen a single time; 25% to 35% belongs to the top ten. Time point described: persistent/refractory GD, antithyroid drugs over 5 years with positive TRAb. PBMC-derived RNA was used for the TCR library. The TCR was taken from a female donor with Graves disease. The source was peripheral blood mononuclear cells (PBMCs), collected when the disease was refractory, from a patient treated with antithyroid drugs.

CDR3 sequence (DNA): TGTGCCAGCAGCTTACCCACGGAGGTAGCTGGGGCCAACGTCCTGACTTTC. It is translated as CASSLPTEVAGANVLTF. V and J are TRBV7-9 and TRBJ2-6; D possibly corresponds to TRBD2 (5 bases). V was cut by 2 bases and J by 2 bases, with 13 bases left in between. CDR1 is SEHNR, CDR2 FQNEAQ, per germline (reference sequence). CDR3 length: 17 amino acids.